This T cell receptor beta chain was identified during a study of blood T cell repertoires in COVID-19. Whole-study context: Collection of acute and convalescent COVID-19 samples took place in the United States, Italy and Spain.

In germline, CDR1 is SEHNR, CDR2 FQNEAQ (reference sequence). CDR3 length equals 15 residues. V lost 0 bases and J lost 5, with 11 bases in between. Only in-frame clones appear in the TCRdb table, and some are missing; sequencing was by immunoSEQ multiplex PCR. The sample lists around 88,000 clones, 81% occurring once. This sequence originates from a woman older than 75 with acute or convalescent COVID-19. The chain recombines TRBV7-9 with TRBJ1-5, with D tentatively TRBD1 (6 bases). Sequencing input: peripheral blood. The DNA of the CDR3 is TGTGCCAGCAGCTTAGCGGGTCCAGGGGATCAGCCCCAGCATTTT. This codes for CASSLAGPGDQPQHF.